The next 11 T cell receptor beta chains were all read from a single sample in a study of beta chain features in type 1 diabetes. Isolated RNA was reverse transcribed in full, so expressed TCRB transcripts were sequenced. TCRdb's copy holds only in-frame clones and misses some; the assay was immunoSEQ multiplex PCR. The sample includes under 800,000 clones, about 14% of them seen just once. Sequencing input: naive CD4+ T cells from blood. The receptor source for this set is a man between 18 and 29 years old in good health.

The table lists this clone with a few counts. The chain recombines TRBV2 with TRBJ2-5, with unresolved D. This CDR3 spans 14 amino acids. The V end was cut by 0 bases, the J end by 6 bases, with 11 bases between. Germline V gene lookup returns CDR1 SNHLY and CDR2 FYNNEI. CDR3 sequence (DNA): TGTGCCAGCAGTGAAGCTCCCCGCTTGAAGACCCAGTACTTC. This translates into CASSEAPRLKTQYF.

The chain combines TRBV10-3 with TRBJ2-2; 7 bases map to TRBD2. This CDR3 spans 16 amino acids. Germline CDR1 and CDR2: ENHRY and SYGVKD. Trimming removed 2 bases from V and 2 bases from J; junction bases left unmatched: 5. CDR3 loop: CAISERLAVNTGELFF. CDR3 bases: TGTGCCATCAGTGAGAGGCTAGCGGTTAACACCGGGGAGCTGTTTTTT.

The V gene is TRBV19, the J gene TRBJ1-1; D is unclear. V lost 10 bases, J lost 3 bases, and 15 bases lay in between. Germline CDR1 reads LNHDA; CDR2 reads SQIVND (reference sequence). The CDR3 has 13 residues. The CDR3 spells CATAPRRDTEAFF. The CDR3 bases are TGTGCCACAGCCCCACGAAGGGACACTGAAGCTTTCTTT. Based on the CDR3 plus reference TRBV19 and TRBJ1-1, the full variable domain is DGGITQSPKYLFRKEGQNVTLSCEQNLNHDAMYWYRQDPGQGLRLIYYSQIVNDFQKGDIAEGYSVSREKKESFPLTVTSAQKNPTAFYLCATAPRRDTEAFFGQGTRLTVV.

J is TRBJ2-3 and V is TRBV18; possible D gene TRBD1, 5 bases. The CDR3 spans 14 residues. The V end lost 6 bases, the J end lost 2 bases, and 12 bases lay between the germline ends. The germline V gene encodes CDR1 KGHSH and CDR2 LQKENI. The CDR3 DNA follows: TGTGCCAGCTCCAGACAGCATAACACAGATACGCAGTATTTT. Translation: CASSRQHNTDTQYF.

V is TRBV19 and J is TRBJ1-5; TRBD1 aligns across 7 bases. V lost 10 bases, J lost 9 bases, and 12 bases stayed unmatched. CDR3 length equals 13 residues. The V gene's germline CDR1 is LNHDA and CDR2 SQIVND (reference sequence). The CDR3 nucleotides are TGTGCCACTACCCGGGACAGCCAGCGGCCCCAGCATTTT. Protein product: CATTRDSQRPQHF.

This clone occurred a few times. The chain employs TRBV29-1 and TRBJ2-5, with D possibly TRBD2 on 7 matching bases. Germline CDR1 SQVTM, CDR2 ANQGSEA. V lost 7 bases and J 5 bases, leaving 14 bases between the germline ends. The CDR3 spans 12 residues. CDR3 DNA sequence: TGCAGCGGGGGGGGCGGCAGGGAGACCCAGTACTTC. The encoded protein is CSGGGGRETQYF. Based on the CDR3 plus reference TRBV29-1 and TRBJ2-5, the full variable domain is SAVISQKPSRDICQRGTSLTIQCQVDSQVTMMFWYRQQPGQSLTLIATANQGSEATYESGFVIDKFPISRPNLTFSTLTVSNMSPEDSSIYLCSGGGGRETQYFGPGTRLLVL.

This clone turned up a few times. Other DNA sequences in this sample translate to the same CDR3. V is TRBV7-9 and J is TRBJ2-5; D not resolved. Per germline, CDR1 SEHNR and CDR2 FQNEAQ (reference sequence). The V gene lost 5 bases and the J gene lost 5 bases, with 9 bases spanning the gap. The CDR3 is 12 amino acids. In DNA, the CDR3 is TGTGCCAGCAGCCCCTTAGGGGAGACCCAGTACTTC. Its translation: CASSPLGETQYF.

The CDR3: CASSPPRTGSNQPQHF. CDR3 sequence (DNA): TGTGCCAGCTCACCACCCAGGACAGGGAGCAATCAGCCCCAGCATTTT. The chain carries TRBV18 and TRBJ1-5; 8 nucleotides align to TRBD1. The V and J ends lost 0 bases and 1 base, in that order; junction bases with no gene match: 2. Germline CDR1 KGHSH, CDR2 LQKENI. CDR3 length: 16 residues.

This clone was recorded a few times. The DNA for the CDR3 is TGCAGCGTTGAAGATCCCAAGCGGCCCGGGAGGGACGAGCAGTACTTC. It yields the protein CSVEDPKRPGRDEQYF. The chain combines TRBV29-1 with TRBJ2-7; 8 bases are a match to TRBD2. The CDR3 covers 16 residues. The junction had 12 bases not matched to a gene; V was cut back by 0 bases and J by 5 bases. Germline-derived CDR1 and CDR2 are SQVTM and ANQGSEA.

The gene calls are TRBV28 and TRBJ2-3; D may be TRBD1 or TRBD2 (5 bases each). CDR1 is MDHEN, CDR2 SYDVKM, per germline. V was cut by 6 bases and J by 4 bases, with 11 bases left in between. The CDR3 is 13 residues long. The CDR3 loop reads CASREGWADTQYF. CDR3 DNA sequence: TGTGCCAGCAGAGAGGGGTGGGCAGATACGCAGTATTTT.

This clone was seen a handful of times. This chain connects TRBV7-2 to TRBJ2-1, with 8 bases aligning to TRBD2. The V and J ends lost 5 bases and 8 bases, in that order; junction bases with no gene match: 11. The CDR3 consists of 15 residues. CDR1 SGHTA and CDR2 FQGNSA come from the germline V gene. This CDR3 reads CASSRAGALVDEQFF. The CDR3 DNA is TGTGCCAGCAGCCGAGCGGGGGCCCTAGTCGATGAGCAGTTCTTC.